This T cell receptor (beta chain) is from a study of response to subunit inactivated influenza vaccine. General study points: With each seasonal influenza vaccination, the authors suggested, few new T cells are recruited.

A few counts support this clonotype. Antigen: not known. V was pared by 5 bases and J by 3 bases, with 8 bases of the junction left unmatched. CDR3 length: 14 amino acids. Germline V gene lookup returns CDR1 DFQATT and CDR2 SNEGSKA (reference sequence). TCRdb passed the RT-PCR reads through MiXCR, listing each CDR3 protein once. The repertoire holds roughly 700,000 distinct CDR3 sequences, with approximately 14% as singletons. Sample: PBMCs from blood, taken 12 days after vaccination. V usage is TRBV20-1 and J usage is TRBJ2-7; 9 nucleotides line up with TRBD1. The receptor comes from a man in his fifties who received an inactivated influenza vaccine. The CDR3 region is CSALGTGKLYEQYF. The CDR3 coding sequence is TGCAGTGCTCTTGGGACAGGGAAACTCTACGAGCAGTACTTC.